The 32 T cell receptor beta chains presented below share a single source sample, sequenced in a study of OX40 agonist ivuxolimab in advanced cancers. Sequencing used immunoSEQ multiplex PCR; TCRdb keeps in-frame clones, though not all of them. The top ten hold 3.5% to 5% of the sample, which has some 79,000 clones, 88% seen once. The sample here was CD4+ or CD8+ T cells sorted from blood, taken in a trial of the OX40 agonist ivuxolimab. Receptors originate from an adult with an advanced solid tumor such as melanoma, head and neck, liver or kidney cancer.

The CDR3 region has the DNA TGTGCCAGCAGTATCGACAGGGGGGGTCGTCGACTGTTTTTT. Protein: CASSIDRGGRRLFF. The chain recombines TRBV28 with TRBJ1-4; 9 bases agree with TRBD1. Germline-derived CDR1 and CDR2 are MDHEN and SYDVKM. V was clipped by 5 bases and J by 13 bases; unmatched bases: 11. The CDR3 is made up of 14 amino acids. Filled out from reference TRBV28 and TRBJ1-4, the complete variable domain reads DVKVTQSSRYLVKRTGEKVFLECVQDMDHENMFWYRQDPGLGLRLIYFSYDVKMKEKGDIPEGYSVSREKKERFSLILESASTNQTSMYLCASSIDRGGRRLFFGSGTQLSVL.

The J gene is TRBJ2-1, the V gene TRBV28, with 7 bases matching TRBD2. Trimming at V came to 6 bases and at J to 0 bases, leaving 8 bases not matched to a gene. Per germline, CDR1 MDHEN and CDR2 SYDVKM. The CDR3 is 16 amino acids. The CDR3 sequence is CASSLRLASSYNEQFF. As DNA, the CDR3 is TGTGCCAGCAGCCTACGACTAGCTAGCTCCTACAATGAGCAGTTCTTC.

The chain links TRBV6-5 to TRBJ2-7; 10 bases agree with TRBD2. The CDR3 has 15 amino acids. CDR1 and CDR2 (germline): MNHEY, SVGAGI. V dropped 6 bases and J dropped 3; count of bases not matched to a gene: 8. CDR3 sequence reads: CASRRGLATYYEQYF. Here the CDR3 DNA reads TGTGCCAGCAGGCGGGGACTAGCGACGTACTACGAGCAGTACTTC.

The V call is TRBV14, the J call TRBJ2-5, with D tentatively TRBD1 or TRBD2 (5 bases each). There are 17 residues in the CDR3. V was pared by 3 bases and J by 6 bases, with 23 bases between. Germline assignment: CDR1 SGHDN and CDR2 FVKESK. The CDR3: CASSQGRDPLPRKTQYF. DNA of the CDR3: TGTGCCAGCAGCCAGGGCCGGGACCCTCTCCCAAGAAAGACCCAGTACTTC.

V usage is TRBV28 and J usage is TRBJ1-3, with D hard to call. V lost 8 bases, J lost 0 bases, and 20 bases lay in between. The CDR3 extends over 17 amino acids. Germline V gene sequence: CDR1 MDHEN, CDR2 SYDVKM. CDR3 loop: CASSRDPRVSSGNTIYF. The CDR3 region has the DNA TGTGCCAGCTCCCGTGACCCCCGAGTCAGCTCTGGAAACACCATATATTTT.

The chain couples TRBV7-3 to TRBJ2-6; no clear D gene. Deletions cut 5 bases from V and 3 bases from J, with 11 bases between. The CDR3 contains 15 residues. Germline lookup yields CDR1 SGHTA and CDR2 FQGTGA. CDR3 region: CASSPQAGGANVLTF. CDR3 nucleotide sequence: TGTGCCAGCAGCCCCCAAGCCGGTGGGGCCAACGTCCTGACTTTC.

In DNA, the CDR3 is TGTGCCAGCAGACCCCACGGGACAGGCTACGAGCAGTACTTC. The encoded protein is CASRPHGTGYEQYF. The chain is built from TRBV28 and TRBJ2-7; 8 bases align to TRBD1. J gave up 3 bases and V 6 bases, and 7 bases lay outside the gene matches. Germline CDR1 MDHEN, CDR2 SYDVKM. The CDR3 extends over 14 amino acids.

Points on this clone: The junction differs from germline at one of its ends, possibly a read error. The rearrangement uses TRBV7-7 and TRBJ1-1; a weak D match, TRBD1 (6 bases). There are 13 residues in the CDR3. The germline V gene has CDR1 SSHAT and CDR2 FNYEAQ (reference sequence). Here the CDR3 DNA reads TGTGCTAGCAGCTTGGACAGGAACACTGAAGCTTTCTTT. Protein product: CASSLDRNTEAFF.

CDR3: CASSLTGSGSSSVQYF. The DNA of the CDR3 is TGTGCCAGCAGTTTAACAGGGAGCGGGAGTTCCTCCGTGCAGTACTTC. The V and J genes are TRBV2 and TRBJ2-7; 8 positions match TRBD2. The CDR3 spans 16 residues. Germline trimming cut 5 bases from V and 9 bases from J; bases unmatched to any gene: 18. CDR1 is SNHLY and CDR2 is FYNNEI in the germline V gene.

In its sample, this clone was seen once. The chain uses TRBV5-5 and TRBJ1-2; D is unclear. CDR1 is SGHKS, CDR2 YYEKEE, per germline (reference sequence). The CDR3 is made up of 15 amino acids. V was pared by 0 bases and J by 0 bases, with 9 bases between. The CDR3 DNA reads TGTGCCAGCAGCTTGGCCGGTACACCTAACTATGGCTACACCTTC. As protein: CASSLAGTPNYGYTF.

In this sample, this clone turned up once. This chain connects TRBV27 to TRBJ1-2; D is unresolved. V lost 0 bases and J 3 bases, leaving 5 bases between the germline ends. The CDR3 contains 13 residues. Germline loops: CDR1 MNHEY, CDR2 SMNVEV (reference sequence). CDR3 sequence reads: CASSLSPDYGYTF. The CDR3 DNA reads TGTGCCAGCAGTTTATCGCCAGACTATGGCTACACCTTC.

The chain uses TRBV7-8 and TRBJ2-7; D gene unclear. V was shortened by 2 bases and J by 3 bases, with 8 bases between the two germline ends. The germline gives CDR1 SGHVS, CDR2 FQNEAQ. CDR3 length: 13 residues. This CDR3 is CASSLIADYEQYF. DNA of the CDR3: TGTGCCAGCAGCTTAATTGCGGACTACGAGCAGTACTTC.

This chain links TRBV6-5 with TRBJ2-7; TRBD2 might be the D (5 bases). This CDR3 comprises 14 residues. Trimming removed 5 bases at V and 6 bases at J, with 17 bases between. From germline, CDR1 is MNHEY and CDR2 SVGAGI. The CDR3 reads CASSTTGFEGEQYF. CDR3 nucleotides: TGTGCCAGCAGTACGACCGGGTTCGAGGGCGAGCAGTACTTC.

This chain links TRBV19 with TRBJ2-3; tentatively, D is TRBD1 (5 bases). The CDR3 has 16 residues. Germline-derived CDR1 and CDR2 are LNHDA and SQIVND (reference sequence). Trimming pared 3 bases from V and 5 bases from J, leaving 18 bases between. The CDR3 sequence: CASSMKGSTLGDTQYF. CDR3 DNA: TGTGCCAGTAGTATGAAGGGGTCGACTTTAGGAGATACGCAGTATTTT.

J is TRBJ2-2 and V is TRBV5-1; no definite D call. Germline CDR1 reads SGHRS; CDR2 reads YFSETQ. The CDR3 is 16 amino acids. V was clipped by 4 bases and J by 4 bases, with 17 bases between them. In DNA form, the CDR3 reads TGCGCCAGCAGCCCCGGTTGGGGAACGGGCACCGGGGAGCTGTTTTTT. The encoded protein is CASSPGWGTGTGELFF.

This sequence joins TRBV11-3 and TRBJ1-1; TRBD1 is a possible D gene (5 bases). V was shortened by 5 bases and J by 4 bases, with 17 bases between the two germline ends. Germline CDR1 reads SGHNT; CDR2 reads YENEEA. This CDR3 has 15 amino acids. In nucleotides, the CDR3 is TGTGCCAGCAGCCAAAGTACCGGGGCGCGCACTGAAGCTTTCTTT. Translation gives CASSQSTGARTEAFF.

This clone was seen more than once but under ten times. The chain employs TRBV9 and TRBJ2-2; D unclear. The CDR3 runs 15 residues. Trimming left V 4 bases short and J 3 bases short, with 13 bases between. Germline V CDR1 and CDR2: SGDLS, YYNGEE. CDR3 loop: CASSRTLLDTGELFF. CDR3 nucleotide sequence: TGTGCCAGCAGCCGGACCTTACTGGACACCGGGGAGCTGTTTTTT.

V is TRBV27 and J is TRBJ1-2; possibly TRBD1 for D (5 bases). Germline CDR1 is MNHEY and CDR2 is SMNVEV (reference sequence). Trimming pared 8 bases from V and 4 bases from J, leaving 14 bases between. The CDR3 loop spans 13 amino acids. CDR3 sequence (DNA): TGTGCCAGCGCAGCCAGGGCCGGCTATGGCTACACCTTC. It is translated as CASAARAGYGYTF.

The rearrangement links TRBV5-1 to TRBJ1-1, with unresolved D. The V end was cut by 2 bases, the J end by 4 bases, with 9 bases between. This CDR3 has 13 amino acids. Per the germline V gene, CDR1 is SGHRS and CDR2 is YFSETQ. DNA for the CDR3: TGCGCCAGCAGCTTTAATGGGCCCACTGAAGCTTTCTTT. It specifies CASSFNGPTEAFF. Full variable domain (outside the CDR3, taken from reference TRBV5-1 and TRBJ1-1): KAGVTQTPRYLIKTRGQQVTLSCSPISGHRSVSWYQQTPGQGLQFLFEYFSETQRNKGNFPGRFSGRQFSNSRSEMNVSTLELGDSALYLCASSFNGPTEAFFGQGTRLTVV.

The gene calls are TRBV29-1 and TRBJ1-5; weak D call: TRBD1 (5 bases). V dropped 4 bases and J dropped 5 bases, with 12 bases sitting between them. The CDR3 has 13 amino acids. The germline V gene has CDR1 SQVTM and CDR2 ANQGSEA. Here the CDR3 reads CSVGEGRHQPQHF. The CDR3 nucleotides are TGCAGCGTTGGCGAGGGGCGACATCAGCCCCAGCATTTT.

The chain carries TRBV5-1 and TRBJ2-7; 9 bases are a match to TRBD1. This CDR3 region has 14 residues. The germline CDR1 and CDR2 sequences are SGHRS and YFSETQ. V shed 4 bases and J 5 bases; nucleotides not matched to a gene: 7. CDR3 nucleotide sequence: TGCGCCAGCAGCCAACCGGGACAGGGCCACGAGCAGTACTTC. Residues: CASSQPGQGHEQYF.

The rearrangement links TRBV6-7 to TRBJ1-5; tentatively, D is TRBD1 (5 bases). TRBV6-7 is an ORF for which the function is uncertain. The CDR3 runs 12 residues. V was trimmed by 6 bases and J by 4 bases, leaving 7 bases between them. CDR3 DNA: TGTGCCAGCAGATCAGGGAATCAGCCCCAGCATTTT. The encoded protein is CASRSGNQPQHF.

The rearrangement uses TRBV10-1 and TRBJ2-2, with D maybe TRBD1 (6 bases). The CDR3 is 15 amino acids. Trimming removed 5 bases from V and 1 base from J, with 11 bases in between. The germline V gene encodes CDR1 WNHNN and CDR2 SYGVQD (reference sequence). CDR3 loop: CASSTGSENTGELFF. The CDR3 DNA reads TGCGCCAGCAGTACAGGGTCCGAGAACACCGGGGAGCTGTTTTTT.

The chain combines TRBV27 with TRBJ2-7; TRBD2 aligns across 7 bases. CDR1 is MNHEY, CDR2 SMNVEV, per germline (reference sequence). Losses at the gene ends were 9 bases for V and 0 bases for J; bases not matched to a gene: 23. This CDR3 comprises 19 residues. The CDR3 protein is CARGPRSLFERGSSYEQYF. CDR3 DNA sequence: TGTGCCAGAGGACCGAGATCACTTTTTGAGCGGGGAAGCTCCTACGAGCAGTACTTC.

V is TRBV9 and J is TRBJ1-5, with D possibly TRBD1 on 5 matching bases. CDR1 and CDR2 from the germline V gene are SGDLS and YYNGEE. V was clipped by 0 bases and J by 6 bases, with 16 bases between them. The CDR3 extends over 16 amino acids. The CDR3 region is CASSVDNQGLGQPQHF. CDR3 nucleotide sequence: TGTGCCAGCAGCGTAGATAATCAGGGATTAGGTCAGCCCCAGCATTTT.

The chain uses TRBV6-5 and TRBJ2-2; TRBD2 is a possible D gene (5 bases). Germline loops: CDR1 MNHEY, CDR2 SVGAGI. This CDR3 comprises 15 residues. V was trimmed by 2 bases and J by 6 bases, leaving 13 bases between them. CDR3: CASSYGRTEAGELFF. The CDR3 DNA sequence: TGTGCCAGCAGTTACGGGCGGACGGAGGCCGGGGAGCTGTTTTTT.

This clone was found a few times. CDR3 in DNA: TGTGCCAGCAGTGCCCGGGACAGCAATCAGCCCCAGCATTTT. Residues: CASSARDSNQPQHF. The V gene is TRBV6-1, the J gene TRBJ1-5, with D possibly matching TRBD1 (5 bases). Germline CDR1 is MNHNS and CDR2 is SASEGT. The V and J ends lost 4 bases and 1 base respectively, with 8 bases between them. The CDR3 loop spans 14 amino acids.

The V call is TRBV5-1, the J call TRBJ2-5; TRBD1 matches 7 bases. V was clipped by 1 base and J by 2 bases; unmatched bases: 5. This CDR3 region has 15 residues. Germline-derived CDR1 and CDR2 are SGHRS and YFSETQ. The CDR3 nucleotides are TGCGCCAGCAGCTTGAAGGGACAGACTCAAGAGACCCAGTACTTC. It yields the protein CASSLKGQTQETQYF.

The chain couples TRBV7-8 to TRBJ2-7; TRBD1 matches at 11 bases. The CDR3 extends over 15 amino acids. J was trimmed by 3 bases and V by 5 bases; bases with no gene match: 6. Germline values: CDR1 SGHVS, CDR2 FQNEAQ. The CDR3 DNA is TGTGCCAGCAGCGGACGGACAGGGGGCGTCTACGAGCAGTACTTC. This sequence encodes CASSGRTGGVYEQYF.

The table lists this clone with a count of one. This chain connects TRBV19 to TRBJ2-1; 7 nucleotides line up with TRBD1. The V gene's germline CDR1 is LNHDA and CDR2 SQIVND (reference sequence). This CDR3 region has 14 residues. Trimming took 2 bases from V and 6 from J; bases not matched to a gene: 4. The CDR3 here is CASSISQGFNEQFF. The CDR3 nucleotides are TGTGCCAGTAGTATATCACAGGGGTTCAATGAGCAGTTCTTC.

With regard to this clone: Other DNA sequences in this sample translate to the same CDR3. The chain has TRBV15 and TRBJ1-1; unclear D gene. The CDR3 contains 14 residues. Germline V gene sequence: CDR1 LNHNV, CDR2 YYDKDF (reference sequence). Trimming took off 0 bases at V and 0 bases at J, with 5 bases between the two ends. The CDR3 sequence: CATSRDRLNTEAFF. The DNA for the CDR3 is TGTGCCACCAGCAGAGACAGGCTGAACACTGAAGCTTTCTTT. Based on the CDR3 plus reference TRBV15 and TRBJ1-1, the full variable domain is DAMVIQNPRYQVTQFGKPVTLSCSQTLNHNVMYWYQQKSSQAPKLLFHYYDKDFNNEADTPDNFQSRRPNTSFCFLDIRSPGLGDTAMYLCATSRDRLNTEAFFGQGTRLTVV.

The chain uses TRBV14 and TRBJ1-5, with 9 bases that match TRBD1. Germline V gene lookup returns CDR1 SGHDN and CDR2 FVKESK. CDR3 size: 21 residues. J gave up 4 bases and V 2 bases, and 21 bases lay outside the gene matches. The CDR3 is CASSQFMNRDRARGMNQPQHF. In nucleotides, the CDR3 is TGTGCCAGCAGCCAATTTATGAACCGGGACAGGGCAAGGGGGATGAATCAGCCCCAGCATTTT.